The clone carrying this TCR beta chain is a singleton in its sample. Its antigen is undetermined. The source of the sample is a study of cytomegalovirus exposure and HLA in healthy donors. Looked up from germline, CDR1 is ENHRY and CDR2 is SYGVKD. There are 14 residues in the CDR3. Trimming removed 4 bases from V and 5 bases from J; junction bases left unmatched: 5. The PCR had 60 Vbeta and 13 Jbeta primers. Clones were sequenced by immunoSEQ multiplex PCR, and TCRdb holds only the in-frame ones, with some missing. The profile shows around 250,000 clones, about 80% of them singletons. Study-wide findings and caveats: TCR beta V segments were, for the most part, productive about 87% or about 30% of the time in an earlier analysis.

This chain connects TRBV10-3 to TRBJ2-7; 10 positions match TRBD1. The receptor's source is a woman in her sixties in good health and CMV-seropositive. The sample taken for sequencing was PBMCs. CDR3 nucleotide sequence: TGTGCCATCAGTGTGGGACAGGGGTTCAACGAGCAGTACTTC. Encoded protein: CAISVGQGFNEQYF.